This TCR beta chain was profiled in a study of shared clonotypes between healthy human individuals. In the study overall: Donors consisted of a couple of women and a few men between 18 and 49.

General study findings and limits: The authors sampled blood alone, and tissue repertoires likely differ. Generation of non-shared clonotypes was less probable than generation of clonotypes shared by all four donors.

Generated by immunoSEQ multiplex PCR, the TCRdb table keeps only in-frame clones and is missing some. The sample records more than 1.2 million clones, approximately 98.5% being singletons. This clone showed up just once. Its antigen remains unknown. The germline V gene encodes CDR1 ENHRY and CDR2 SYGVKD. This CDR3 has 16 residues. The J segment lost 6 bases and the V segment lost 6 bases, leaving 14 bases of the junction unmatched. This chain uses TRBV10-3 with TRBJ2-1; 7 nucleotides align to TRBD2. Sequencing was done on a sample of naive CD4+ T cells sorted from blood. Stated subset: CD45RA+ positively selected. The origin of this receptor is a man aged 25 to 45 in good health. The CDR3 DNA follows: TGTGCCATCAGCGTCGTTGGGGAGGGGTTTGGCAATGAGCAGTTCTTC. Its translation is CAISVVGEGFGNEQFF.